This TCR beta chain was retrieved from a study of Ad26.COV2.S vaccination and SARS-CoV-2 variants. Overall study context: Participant was drawn from the COV1001 Ad26.COV2.S trial arm. Notes on the study in general: Responses of T cells in total may have been underestimated by the TCR breadth and depth analyses.

The protocol was immunoSEQ multiplex PCR, while the TCRdb copy is restricted to in-frame clones and leaves out a portion. The repertoire holds around 450,000 clones, about nine tenths seen once, with approximately 4.5% in the top ten. V shed 6 bases and J shed 2 bases, with 16 bases lying between them. The CDR3 spans 16 residues. CDR1 MNHEY and CDR2 SVGEGT come from the germline V gene. This sample's treatment: approximately 18 received Ad26.COV2.S at low or high dose, single or two shots; about 5 received placebo; per-sample allocation not given. Repertoires come from day 63 after the first vaccine or placebo injection. About this clone itself: The antigen is not known.

The input for sequencing was peripheral blood, taken in a trial of Ad26.COV2.S vaccine versus placebo. The TCR originated in a person aged 18-65 years who received the Ad26.COV2.S COVID-19 vaccine or a placebo. J is TRBJ2-2 and V is TRBV6-2 or TRBV6-3, with D possibly TRBD2 on 5 matching bases. The CDR3 protein is CASSPPSRQNTGELFF. Here the CDR3 DNA reads TGTGCCAGCAGCCCCCCTAGCCGACAAAACACCGGGGAGCTGTTTTTT.